This is a list of T cell receptor beta chains from one sample in a study of blood T cell repertoires in COVID-19. The data were produced by immunoSEQ multiplex PCR, yet TCRdb's version contains in-frame clones alone and is incomplete. The data hold approximately 250,000 clones, with 65% to 85% observed a single time. The source material was peripheral blood. These receptors were collected from a woman aged 40 to 49 who had recovered from COVID-19. The CDR3 runs from the conserved cysteine through the conserved F or W. The D gene is left open where the match is weak. Size is omitted from some rows. Given values are once, few, many or a class for expanded clones.

j_call,d_call,v_call,clone_size,cdr3_aa,cdr3_nt
TRBJ1-2,NA,TRBV18,NA,CASSPPSGLTYGYTF,TGTGCCAGCTCACCGCCTTCGGGACTGACATATGGCTACACCTTC
TRBJ2-1,NA,TRBV12-2,NA,CASYFRDSYNEQFF,TGTGCAAGTTATTTCCGGGACAGCTACAATGAGCAGTTCTTC
TRBJ2-7,NA,TRBV5-1,once,CASSLNTNLIRFEQYF,TGCGCCAGCAGCTTGAATACTAATTTAATAAGGTTCGAGCAGTACTTC
TRBJ1-2,NA,TRBV2,NA,CASSEALRGAPGGYTF,TGTGCCAGCAGTGAAGCGCTTCGGGGGGCCCCCGGTGGCTACACCTTC
TRBJ1-2,NA,TRBV6-5,NA,CASTLVYGYTF,TGTGCCAGCACCCTAGTCTATGGCTACACCTTC
TRBJ2-7,TRBD1,TRBV10-3,NA,CAISRDREEQYF,TGTGCCATCAGTCGGGACAGGGAAGAGCAGTACTTC
TRBJ2-5,TRBD2,TRBV10-1,NA,CASSTGLAGEETQYF,TGCGCCAGCAGCACGGGACTAGCGGGGGAAGAGACCCAGTACTTC
TRBJ1-1,NA,TRBV18,NA,CASSPPMGRGTEAFF,TGTGCCAGCTCACCACCTATGGGGCGCGGCACTGAAGCTTTCTTT
TRBJ2-2,NA,TRBV4-1,few,CASSQGGGRRTGELFF,TGCGCCAGCAGCCAAGGGGGGGGGCGTCGCACCGGGGAGCTGTTTTTT
TRBJ1-3,NA,TRBV9,once,CASSVEDNSGNTIYF,TGTGCCAGCAGCGTAGAGGACAACTCTGGAAACACCATATATTTT
TRBJ1-3,NA,TRBV3-1/TRBV3-2,NA,CASTQSSSGNTIYF,TGTGCCAGCACCCAATCCTCTTCCGGAAACACCATATATTTT
TRBJ2-5,NA,TRBV9,once,CASSEGPFEETQYF,TGTGCCAGCTCGGAGGGGCCTTTCGAAGAGACCCAGTACTTC
TRBJ1-3,NA,TRBV28,NA,CASRAGSRSGNTIYF,TGTGCCAGCAGGGCAGGGTCACGGTCTGGAAACACCATATATTTT
TRBJ2-1,TRBD2,TRBV11-2,NA,CASSFRPSGGINEQFF,TGTGCCAGCAGCTTTCGCCCTAGCGGGGGGATCAATGAGCAGTTCTTC
TRBJ1-5,NA,TRBV24-1,NA,CATSANAGAPDQPQHF,TGTGCCACCAGTGCCAACGCTGGTGCACCGGATCAGCCCCAGCATTTT
TRBJ2-5,NA,TRBV7-6,NA,CASSEGQRQETQYF,TGTGCCAGCAGCGAAGGACAGAGACAAGAGACCCAGTACTTC